Listed below are T cell receptor beta chains from one sample, sequenced in a study of radiation and T cells in renal cell carcinoma. The table came from immunoSEQ multiplex PCR; TCRdb's copy has only in-frame clones and leaves some out. The sample has approximately 94,000 clones, 82% seen once. The sample here was blood, taken from a patient whose treatment included radiotherapy and nephrectomy. All receptors derive from a man in his sixties with renal cell carcinoma. The CDR3 runs from the conserved cysteine through the conserved F or W. Each record gives: D gene, V gene, clone size, J gene, CDR3 DNA, CDR3 protein. The D gene is left open where the match is weak. Some rows have no size entry. The others give once, few or many, or a class for an expanded clone.

d_call: NA; v_call: TRBV29-1; clone_size: few; j_call: TRBJ1-3; cdr3_nt: TGCAGCGTGGAAAGAGGAAACACCATATATTTT; cdr3_aa: CSVERGNTIYF
d_call: NA; v_call: TRBV5-1; clone_size: NA; j_call: TRBJ2-3; cdr3_nt: TGCGCCAGCAGCTGGGGGAGTGTCACAGATACGCAGTATTTT; cdr3_aa: CASSWGSVTDTQYF
d_call: TRBD2; v_call: TRBV13; clone_size: NA; j_call: TRBJ2-2; cdr3_nt: TGTGCCAGCAGCGAACCCGGCGCCCGGGAGGGCGGTATCGGGGAGCTGTTTTTT; cdr3_aa: CASSEPGAREGGIGELFF
d_call: TRBD2; v_call: TRBV25-1; clone_size: NA; j_call: TRBJ2-7; cdr3_nt: TGTGCCAGCAGGAGGGACTATACCTACGAGCAGTACTTC; cdr3_aa: CASRRDYTYEQYF
d_call: NA; v_call: TRBV2; clone_size: NA; j_call: TRBJ1-3; cdr3_nt: TGTGCCAGCACTATCGGGCTCGGAAACACCATATATTTT; cdr3_aa: CASTIGLGNTIYF
d_call: TRBD2; v_call: TRBV19; clone_size: NA; j_call: TRBJ2-3; cdr3_nt: TGTGCCAGCCTAGCGGGAGCCAGCACAGATACGCAGTATTTT; cdr3_aa: CASLAGASTDTQYF
d_call: NA; v_call: TRBV5-1; clone_size: NA; j_call: TRBJ1-3; cdr3_nt: TGCGCCAGCAGCTTGGATGGGGCCGGGGACACCATATATTTT; cdr3_aa: CASSLDGAGDTIYF
d_call: TRBD2; v_call: TRBV11-2; clone_size: NA; j_call: TRBJ2-2; cdr3_nt: TGTGCCAGCAGCCGGACTAGCGGGAGAAGGACCGGGGAGCTGTTTTTT; cdr3_aa: CASSRTSGRRTGELFF
d_call: NA; v_call: TRBV7-9; clone_size: few; j_call: TRBJ2-7; cdr3_nt: TGTGCCAGCAGCCATACTCGGGGACCATACGAGCAGTACTTC; cdr3_aa: CASSHTRGPYEQYF
d_call: TRBD1; v_call: TRBV7-2; clone_size: NA; j_call: TRBJ2-2; cdr3_nt: TGTGCCAGCAGCTTAGCAGGGGGCGCAAACACCGGGGAGCTGTTTTTT; cdr3_aa: CASSLAGGANTGELFF
d_call: NA; v_call: TRBV21-1; clone_size: NA; j_call: TRBJ2-2; cdr3_nt: TGTGCCAGCAGCAAAGAGGCGGGAAACACCGGGGAGCTGTTTTTT; cdr3_aa: CASSKEAGNTGELFF
d_call: NA; v_call: TRBV2; clone_size: NA; j_call: TRBJ1-2; cdr3_nt: TGTGCCAGCAGTGTGGGCCCACGGTTTAACACCTTC; cdr3_aa: CASSVGPRFNTF
d_call: NA; v_call: TRBV27; clone_size: once; j_call: TRBJ2-3; cdr3_nt: TGTGCCAGCAGTTTCCCGACCACAGATACGCAGTATTTT; cdr3_aa: CASSFPTTDTQYF
d_call: TRBD1; v_call: TRBV7-2; clone_size: NA; j_call: TRBJ1-4; cdr3_nt: TGTGCCAGCAGCTTCGACAGGGGGCCTGAAAAACTGTTTTTT; cdr3_aa: CASSFDRGPEKLFF
d_call: NA; v_call: TRBV6-5; clone_size: NA; j_call: TRBJ1-2; cdr3_nt: TGTGCCAGCAGTCCCTCCGGGGGGGGGTCTGATGGCTACACCTTC; cdr3_aa: CASSPSGGGSDGYTF
d_call: NA; v_call: TRBV28; clone_size: NA; j_call: TRBJ2-7; cdr3_nt: TGTGCCAGCAGCCCGGGACTCTACGAGCAGTACTTC; cdr3_aa: CASSPGLYEQYF
d_call: NA; v_call: TRBV10-1; clone_size: NA; j_call: TRBJ2-7; cdr3_nt: TGCGCCAGCAGTGGGACCATATACGAGCAGTACTTC; cdr3_aa: CASSGTIYEQYF
d_call: NA; v_call: TRBV18; clone_size: NA; j_call: TRBJ2-1; cdr3_nt: TGTGCCAGCTCACCACAACAGAGGTCTAGTGAGCAGTTCTTC; cdr3_aa: CASSPQQRSSEQFF
d_call: NA; v_call: TRBV25-1; clone_size: NA; j_call: TRBJ1-1; cdr3_nt: TGTGCCAGCAGTGAGAACACTGAAGCTTTCTTT; cdr3_aa: CASSENTEAFF
d_call: TRBD2; v_call: TRBV7-9; clone_size: NA; j_call: TRBJ2-1; cdr3_nt: TGTGCCAGCAGCTCCGTAGCGGGAGCCTTGAATGAGCAGTTCTTC; cdr3_aa: CASSSVAGALNEQFF
d_call: NA; v_call: TRBV28; clone_size: NA; j_call: TRBJ2-3; cdr3_nt: TGTGCCAGTTCAAGCCTTAGCCGTACCACAGATACGCAGTATTTT; cdr3_aa: CASSSLSRTTDTQYF
d_call: TRBD2; v_call: TRBV29-1; clone_size: NA; j_call: TRBJ2-7; cdr3_nt: TGCAGCGTTTTTAGCGGGAGTTCGTACGAGCAGTACTTC; cdr3_aa: CSVFSGSSYEQYF
d_call: TRBD1; v_call: TRBV5-4; clone_size: NA; j_call: TRBJ1-2; cdr3_nt: TGTGCCAGCAGCGACGGGACAGGCTATGGCTACACCTTC; cdr3_aa: CASSDGTGYGYTF